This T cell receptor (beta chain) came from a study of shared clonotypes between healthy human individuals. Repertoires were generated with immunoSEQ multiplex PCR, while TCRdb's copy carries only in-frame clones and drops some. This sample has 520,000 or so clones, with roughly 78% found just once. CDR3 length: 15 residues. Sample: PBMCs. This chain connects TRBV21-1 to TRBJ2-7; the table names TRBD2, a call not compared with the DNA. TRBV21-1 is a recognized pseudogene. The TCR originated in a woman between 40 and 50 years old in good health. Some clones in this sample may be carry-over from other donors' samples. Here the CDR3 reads CASSARTSPSYEQYF. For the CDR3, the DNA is TGTGCCAGCAGCGCCCGGACTTCCCCCTCCTACGAGCAGTACTTC.